Reported below is one T cell receptor (beta chain). The data originate from a study of T cell changes during pregnancy in multiple sclerosis. V shed 5 bases, J shed 4 bases, and the junction held 9 bases outside the gene matches. Germline V gene lookup returns CDR1 KGHSH and CDR2 LQKENI. The length of the CDR3 is 16 residues. The repertoire was sequenced with immunoSEQ multiplex PCR; TCRdb's copy has only in-frame clones and lacks some. The sample gives some 100,000 clones, roughly 93% of which show up once; roughly 1% is in the top ten. This sequence originates from a female donor with multiple sclerosis, enrolled in a pregnancy study. This specimen was peripheral blood, taken before pregnancy. The chain recombines TRBV18 with TRBJ2-1, with 9 bases identical to TRBD1. Here the CDR3 DNA reads TGTGCCAGCTCATTACGAGGACAGGGGATTTACAATGAGCAGTTCTTC. As protein: CASSLRGQGIYNEQFF.